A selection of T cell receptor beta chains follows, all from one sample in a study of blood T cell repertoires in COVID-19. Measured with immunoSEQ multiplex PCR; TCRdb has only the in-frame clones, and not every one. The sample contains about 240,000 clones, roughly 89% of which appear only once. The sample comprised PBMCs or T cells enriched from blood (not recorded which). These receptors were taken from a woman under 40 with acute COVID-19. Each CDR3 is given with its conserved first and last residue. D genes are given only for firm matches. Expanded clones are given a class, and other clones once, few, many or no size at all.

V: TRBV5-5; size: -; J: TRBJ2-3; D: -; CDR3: CASVLGDTQYF; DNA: TGTGCCAGCGTACTAGGAGATACGCAGTATTTT
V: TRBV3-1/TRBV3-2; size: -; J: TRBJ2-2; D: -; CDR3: CASSQGAGAGELFF; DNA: TGTGCCAGCAGCCAAGGAGCAGGGGCCGGGGAGCTGTTTTTT
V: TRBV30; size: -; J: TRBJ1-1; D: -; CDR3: CAWSLDTEAFF; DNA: TGTGCCTGGAGTCTTGACACTGAAGCTTTCTTT
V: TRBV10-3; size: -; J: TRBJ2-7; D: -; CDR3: CAISDRGFYEQYF; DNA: TGTGCCATCAGTGACCGAGGCTTCTACGAGCAGTACTTC
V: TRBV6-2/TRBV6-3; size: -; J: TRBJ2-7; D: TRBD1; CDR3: CASSYSRDRGPIASYEQYF; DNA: TGTGCCAGCAGTTACTCAAGGGACAGGGGCCCCATCGCGTCCTACGAGCAGTACTTC
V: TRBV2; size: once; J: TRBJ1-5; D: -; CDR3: CASSRLGQGGQPQHF; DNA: TGTGCCAGCAGTCGACTGGGGCAGGGAGGTCAGCCCCAGCATTTT
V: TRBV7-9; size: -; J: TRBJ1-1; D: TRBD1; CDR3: CASSLAGTGLGMNTEAFF; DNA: TGTGCCAGCAGCTTAGCCGGGACAGGTTTAGGGATGAACACTGAAGCTTTCTTT
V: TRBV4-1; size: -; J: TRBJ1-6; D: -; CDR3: CASSQGSEGSPLHF; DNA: TGCGCCAGCAGCCAAGGGTCAGAGGGATCACCCCTCCACTTT
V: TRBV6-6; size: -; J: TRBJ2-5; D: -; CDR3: CASSLTTGQETQYF; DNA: TGTGCCAGCAGTTTAACGACAGGCCAAGAGACCCAGTACTTC
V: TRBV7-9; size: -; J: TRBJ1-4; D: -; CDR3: CASSSPHRAPNEKLFF; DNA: TGTGCCAGCAGCTCTCCCCACAGGGCCCCTAATGAAAAACTGTTTTTT
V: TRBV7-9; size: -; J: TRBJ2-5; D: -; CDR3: CASSPQQETQYF; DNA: TGTGCCAGCAGCCCCCAACAAGAGACCCAGTACTTC
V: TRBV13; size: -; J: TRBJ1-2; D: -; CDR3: CASTVGGQQGSYGYTF; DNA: TGTGCCAGCACCGTCGGAGGACAGCAAGGTAGCTATGGCTACACCTTC
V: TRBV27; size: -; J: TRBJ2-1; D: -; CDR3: CASSHSPRGRGLLIDYNEQFF; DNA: TGTGCCAGCAGTCATTCTCCCCGAGGCAGGGGATTACTTATCGACTACAATGAGCAGTTCTTC
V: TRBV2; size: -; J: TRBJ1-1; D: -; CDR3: CAGRKGGTAMNTEAFF; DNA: TGTGCCGGACGAAAGGGGGGGACGGCGATGAACACTGAAGCTTTCTTT
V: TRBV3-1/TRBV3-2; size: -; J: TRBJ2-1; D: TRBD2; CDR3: CASSQQRGTYYNEQFF; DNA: TGTGCCAGCAGCCAGCAGCGGGGGACCTACTACAATGAGCAGTTCTTC
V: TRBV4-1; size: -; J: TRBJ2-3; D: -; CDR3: CASSQDPTVGVTDTQYF; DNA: TGCGCCAGCAGCCAAGATCCGACTGTCGGGGTCACAGATACGCAGTATTTT
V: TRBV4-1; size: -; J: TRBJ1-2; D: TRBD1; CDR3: CASSQEERTGTGGYTF; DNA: TGCGCCAGCAGCCAAGAGGAAAGGACAGGGACGGGTGGCTACACCTTC
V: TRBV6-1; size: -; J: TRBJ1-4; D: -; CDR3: CASSETGVNEKLFF; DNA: TGTGCCAGCAGTGAGACAGGAGTTAATGAAAAACTGTTTTTT
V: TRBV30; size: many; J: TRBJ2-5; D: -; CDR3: CAWSSGTRGTQYF; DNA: TGTGCCTGGAGCTCCGGGACAAGGGGGACCCAGTACTTC
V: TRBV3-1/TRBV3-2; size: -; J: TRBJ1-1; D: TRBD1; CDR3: CASSQNTGDTEAFF; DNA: TGTGCCAGCAGCCAAAACACAGGGGACACTGAAGCTTTCTTT
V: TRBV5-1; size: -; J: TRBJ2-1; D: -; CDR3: CASSLAAGSYNEQFF; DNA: TGCGCCAGCAGCTTGGCGGCAGGGTCCTACAATGAGCAGTTCTTC
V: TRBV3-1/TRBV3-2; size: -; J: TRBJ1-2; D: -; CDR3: CASSQPTGFGGYTF; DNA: TGTGCCAGCAGCCAACCCACAGGGTTTGGAGGCTACACCTTC
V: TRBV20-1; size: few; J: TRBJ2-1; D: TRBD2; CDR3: CSASEAGGPGYNEQFF; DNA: TGCAGTGCTAGTGAGGCGGGGGGGCCTGGGTACAATGAGCAGTTCTTC
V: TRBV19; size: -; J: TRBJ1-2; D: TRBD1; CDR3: CASSPRDSDYGYTF; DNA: TGTGCCAGTAGTCCCAGGGACAGCGACTATGGCTACACCTTC
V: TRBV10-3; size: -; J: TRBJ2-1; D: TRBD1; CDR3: CAISEPGQSSYNEQFF; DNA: TGTGCCATCAGTGAACCGGGACAGAGCTCCTACAATGAGCAGTTCTTC
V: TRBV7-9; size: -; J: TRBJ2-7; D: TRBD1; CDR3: CASSPSMAGGYEQYF; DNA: TGTGCCAGCAGCCCCTCCATGGCAGGGGGCTACGAGCAGTACTTC
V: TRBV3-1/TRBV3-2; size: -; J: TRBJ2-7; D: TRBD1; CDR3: CASSQEPFGQGAYEQYF; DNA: TGTGCCAGCAGCCAAGAACCTTTCGGACAGGGGGCCTACGAGCAGTACTTC
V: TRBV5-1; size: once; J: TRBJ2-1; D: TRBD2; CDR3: CASSLLAGTSYNEQFF; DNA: TGCGCCAGCAGCTTATTAGCGGGAACCTCCTACAATGAGCAGTTCTTC
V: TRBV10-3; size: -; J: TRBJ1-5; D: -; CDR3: CAINRDWSQPQHF; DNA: TGTGCCATCAATCGGGATTGGTCACAGCCCCAGCATTTT
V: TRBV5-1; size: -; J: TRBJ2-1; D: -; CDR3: CASSLGETYNEQFF; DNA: TGCGCCAGCAGCTTGGGGGAGACATACAATGAGCAGTTCTTC
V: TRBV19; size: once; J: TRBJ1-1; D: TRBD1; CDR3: CASSMHRGLAFF; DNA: TGTGCCAGTAGTATGCACAGGGGGCTTGCTTTCTTT
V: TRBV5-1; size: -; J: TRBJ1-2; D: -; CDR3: CASSLREANYGYTF; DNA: TGCGCCAGCAGCTTGAGAGAAGCTAACTATGGCTACACCTTC
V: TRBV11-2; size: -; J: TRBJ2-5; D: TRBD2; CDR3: CASSLVRAGVQETQYF; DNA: TGTGCCAGCAGCTTAGTCAGGGCGGGGGTTCAAGAGACCCAGTACTTC
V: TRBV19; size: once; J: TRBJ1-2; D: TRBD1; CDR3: CASKTGDYGYTF; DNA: TGTGCCAGTAAAACAGGGGACTATGGCTACACCTTC
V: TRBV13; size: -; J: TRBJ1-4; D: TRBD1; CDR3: CASSFRTGLHEKLFF; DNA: TGTGCCAGCAGCTTCAGGACAGGGCTGCATGAAAAACTGTTTTTT
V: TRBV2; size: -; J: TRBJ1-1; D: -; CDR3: CASSRDTKTEAFF; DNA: TGTGCCAGCAGTAGGGACACTAAGACTGAAGCTTTCTTT
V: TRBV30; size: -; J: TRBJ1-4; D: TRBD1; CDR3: CAWSAGTGGVYGEKLFF; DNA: TGTGCCTGGAGTGCCGGGACAGGGGGGGTCTATGGTGAAAAACTGTTTTTT
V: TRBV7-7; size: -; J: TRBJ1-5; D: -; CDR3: CASSLGRPSGNQPQHF; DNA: TGTGCTAGCAGCTTGGGCAGGCCAAGTGGCAATCAGCCCCAGCATTTT
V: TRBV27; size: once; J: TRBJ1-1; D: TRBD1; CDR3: CASSLESPGQGLFF; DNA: TGTGCCAGCAGTTTAGAGAGTCCGGGACAGGGACTTTTCTTT
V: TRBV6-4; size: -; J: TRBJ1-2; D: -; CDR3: CASSDPGTPNYGYTF; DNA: TGTGCCAGCAGTGACCCCGGGACACCAAACTATGGCTACACCTTC
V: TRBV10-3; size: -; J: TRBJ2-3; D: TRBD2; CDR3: CAISESAGGHTDTQYF; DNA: TGTGCCATCAGTGAATCGGCGGGGGGCCATACAGATACGCAGTATTTT
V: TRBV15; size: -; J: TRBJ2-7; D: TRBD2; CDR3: CATSRERSSGGASRSYEQYF; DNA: TGTGCCACCAGCAGAGAGCGTTCGAGCGGGGGGGCTTCTAGGTCCTACGAGCAGTACTTC
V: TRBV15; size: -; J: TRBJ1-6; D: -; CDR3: CATSREGGSLHF; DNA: TGTGCCACCAGCAGAGAGGGGGGAAGCCTCCACTTT
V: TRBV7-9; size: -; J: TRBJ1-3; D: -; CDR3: CASSSIGGDFTSGNTIYF; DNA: TGTGCCAGCAGCTCTATAGGGGGGGACTTCACCTCTGGAAACACCATATATTTT
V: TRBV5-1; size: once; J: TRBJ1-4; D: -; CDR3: CASSLASESEKLFF; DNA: TGCGCCAGCAGCTTGGCAAGTGAGAGTGAAAAACTGTTTTTT
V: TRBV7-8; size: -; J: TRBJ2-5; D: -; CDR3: CASSSWGTLQGAETQYF; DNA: TGTGCCAGCAGCTCCTGGGGGACCTTACAGGGAGCCGAGACCCAGTACTTC
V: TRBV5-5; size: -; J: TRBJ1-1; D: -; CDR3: CASSMFRQEAFF; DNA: TGTGCCAGCAGCATGTTTCGACAGGAAGCTTTCTTT
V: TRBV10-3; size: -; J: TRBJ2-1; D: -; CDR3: CAISELVSSYNEQFF; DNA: TGTGCCATCAGTGAGTTAGTTTCCTCCTACAATGAGCAGTTCTTC
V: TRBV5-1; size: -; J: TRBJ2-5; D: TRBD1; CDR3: CASSSTGVETQYF; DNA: TGCGCCAGCAGCTCGACAGGGGTGGAGACCCAGTACTTC
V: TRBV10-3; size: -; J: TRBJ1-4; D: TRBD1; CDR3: CAISERQGTNEKLFF; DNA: TGTGCCATCAGTGAGCGACAGGGGACTAATGAAAAACTGTTTTTT
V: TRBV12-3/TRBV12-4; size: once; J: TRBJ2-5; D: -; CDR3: CASSLGQDQYF; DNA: TGTGCCAGCAGTTTGGGGCAAGACCAGTACTTC
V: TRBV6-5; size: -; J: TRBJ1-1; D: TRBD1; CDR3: CASMFFPGGTEAFF; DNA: TGTGCCAGCATGTTCTTCCCAGGGGGCACTGAAGCTTTCTTT